Detailed here is one T cell receptor beta chain. Its target is unknown. This specimen comes from a study of cytomegalovirus exposure and HLA in healthy donors. In the PCR, 60 Vbeta and 13 Jbeta primers were used. The method was immunoSEQ multiplex PCR; TCRdb's version includes in-frame clones alone and lacks a portion of them. The profile shows 110,000 or so clones, 67% of them singletons. Findings and limits, study-wide: Within a later analysis, the majority of CMV-associated TCR beta chains appeared HLA-restricted. Among donors in an Asian-associated ancestry cluster, a later analysis reportedly found fewer N-insertions than the roughly 650-donor mean. According to an earlier analysis, most TCR beta V segments yielded productive rearrangements about 87% or about 30% of the time.

This receptor was taken from a man younger than 35 in good health and CMV-seropositive. The sample comprised PBMCs.

The CDR3 loop is CASSSQNPPSTGELFF. As DNA, the CDR3 is TGTGCCAGCAGCTCCCAAAACCCACCGAGCACCGGGGAGCTGTTTTTT. The rearrangement links TRBV11-2 to TRBJ2-2; no definite D call. V was trimmed by 4 bases and J by 4 bases, leaving 16 bases between them. Per the germline V gene, CDR1 is SGHAT and CDR2 is FQNNGV. The length of the CDR3 is 16 residues. The full variable domain, rest sourced from reference TRBV11-2 and TRBJ2-2, is EAGVAQSPRYKIIEKRQSVAFWCNPISGHATLYWYQQILGQGPKLLIQFQNNGVVDDSQLPKDRFSAERLKGVDSTLKIQPAKLEDSAVYLCASSSQNPPSTGELFFGEGSRLTVL.